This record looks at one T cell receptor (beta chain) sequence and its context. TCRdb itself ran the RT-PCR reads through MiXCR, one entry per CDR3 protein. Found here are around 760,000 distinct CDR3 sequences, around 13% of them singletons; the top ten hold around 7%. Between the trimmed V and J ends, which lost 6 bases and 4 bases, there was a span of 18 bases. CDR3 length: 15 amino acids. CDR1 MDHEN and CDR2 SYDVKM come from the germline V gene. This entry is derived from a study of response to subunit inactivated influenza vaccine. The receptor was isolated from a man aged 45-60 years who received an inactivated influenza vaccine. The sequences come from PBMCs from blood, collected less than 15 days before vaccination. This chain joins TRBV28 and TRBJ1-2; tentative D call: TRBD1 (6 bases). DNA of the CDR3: TGTGCCAGCAGCCCCCAGGGGATTTTCGGCTATGGCTACACCTTC. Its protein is CASSPQGIFGYGYTF.